The clone carrying this T cell receptor beta chain was seen repeatedly, ten times or more. As yet, its antigen is unknown. A patient was excluded if there was uncontrolled infection, other autoimmune disease, pregnancy or lactation. Each 10 ml fresh peripheral blood draw supplied the PBMCs. There were TCR beta CDR3 regions amplified from RNA transcripts. With the HTBI primer set, the TCR CDR3 went through a first round of RT-PCR. One entry per CDR3 protein results from TCRdb running MiXCR on the multiplex PCR reads. The sample includes roughly 600,000 distinct CDR3 sequences, more than 14% seen only once; the top ten take under 15%. This CDR3 has 18 amino acids. The germline V gene encodes CDR1 MNHNY and CDR2 SVGAGI (reference sequence). After removal of 2 bases from V and 2 bases from J, the junction contained 15 bases not matched to a gene. These data originate in a study of T cells in Graves' hyperthyroidism and ophthalmopathy. Regarding the study as a whole: In validation, the model predicted ophthalmopathy. These predictions came a median roughly 6.5 months before onset.

This sequence joins TRBV6-6 and TRBJ2-7; TRBD2 matches 7 bases. Sequenced sample: blood. The clonotype comes from a woman aged 45 to 65 with Graves' ophthalmopathy. The CDR3 DNA sequence: TGTGCCAGCAGTTACGGGATGTGGAAAACTAGCGAGACCTACGAGCAGTACTTC. Translating gives CASSYGMWKTSETYEQYF.